The entry below gives a single T cell receptor (beta chain) sequence along with its context. Antigen specificity is unknown. The identical CDR3 is also encoded by other nucleotide sequences in the sample. CD45RO+ cells plus CCR7-negative CD45RA+ TemRA cells formed CD8 memory. This sample is part of a study of shared clonotypes between healthy human individuals. Points from the study as a whole: Clonotype sharing among donors was thought likely to change with sequencing depth.

Sequenced by immunoSEQ multiplex PCR; TCRdb stores in-frame clones only, minus some. The table has fewer than 850,000 clones, 90% seen once; the top ten hold approximately 35%. CDR1 and CDR2 (germline): MDHEN, SYDVKM. The CDR3 consists of 14 residues. Trimming pared 3 bases from V and 3 bases from J, leaving 9 bases between. The V gene is TRBV28, the J gene TRBJ1-5; perhaps TRBD1 as D (5 bases). Sequenced input: memory CD8+ T cells from PBMCs. Subset indicated: CD45RO+ cells pooled with CCR7-negative TemRA cells. The receptor comes from a man between 18 and 29 years old in good health. Some clones in this sample may be carry-over from other donors' samples. The CDR3: CASSFLGDNQPQHF. The CDR3 bases are TGTGCCAGCAGTTTTCTGGGGGACAATCAGCCCCAGCATTTT.